What follows are 21 T cell receptor beta chains derived from one specimen sequenced in a study of OX40 agonist ivuxolimab in advanced cancers. The table came from immunoSEQ multiplex PCR; TCRdb's copy has only in-frame clones and leaves some out. The table shows roughly 53,000 clones, with 75% to 85% occurring only once. The sample in question was CD4+ or CD8+ T cells sorted from blood, obtained in a trial of the OX40 agonist ivuxolimab. Source of these receptors: an adult with an advanced solid tumor such as melanoma, head and neck, liver or kidney cancer.

This chain joins TRBV6-6 and TRBJ2-2; TRBD2 matches at 8 bases. The CDR3 length is 15 residues. V dropped 2 bases and J dropped 7; count of bases not matched to a gene: 6. Germline V gene sequence: CDR1 MNHNY, CDR2 SVGAGI (reference sequence). The CDR3 bases are TGTGCCAGCAGTTACCAAGCGGGAGTGATCGGGGAGCTGTTTTTT. Translating gives CASSYQAGVIGELFF.

The table lists this clone with a count of one. The V and J genes are TRBV28 and TRBJ1-6; D is uncertain. Germline CDR1 is MDHEN and CDR2 is SYDVKM. The V and J ends lost 3 bases and 7 bases respectively, with 10 bases between them. The CDR3 spans 14 residues. In DNA, the CDR3 is TGTGCCAGCAGTTTGGGAGTAGGGAATTCACCCCTCCACTTT. Translation: CASSLGVGNSPLHF.

The chain employs TRBV5-4 and TRBJ2-2, with TRBD1 as a possible D gene (6 bases). This CDR3 has 12 amino acids. V lost 4 bases and J lost 9, with 10 bases in between. Germline values: CDR1 SGHNT, CDR2 YYREEE (reference sequence). The CDR3 region is CASSHQGRELFF. As DNA, the CDR3 is TGTGCCAGCAGCCACCAGGGGAGGGAGCTGTTTTTT. Together with reference TRBV5-4 and TRBJ2-2, the CDR3 gives the full variable domain: ETGVTQSPTHLIKTRGQQVTLRCSSQSGHNTVSWYQQALGQGPQFIFQYYREEENGRGNFPPRFSGLQFPNYSSELNVNALELDDSALYLCASSHQGRELFFGEGSRLTVL.

V gene TRBV18 combines with J gene TRBJ1-4, with TRBD1 identical over 9 bases. Losses at the gene ends were 4 bases for V and 6 bases for J; bases not matched to a gene: 3. Per germline, CDR1 KGHSH and CDR2 LQKENI. The CDR3 is 14 amino acids. For the CDR3, the DNA is TGTGCCAGCTCACTACAGGGGGCCGATGAAAAACTGTTTTTT. It codes for CASSLQGADEKLFF.

This rearrangement joins TRBV6-6 to TRBJ1-4; D ambiguous. The germline V gene has CDR1 MNHNY and CDR2 SVGAGI (reference sequence). The CDR3 spans 14 residues. V lost 6 bases to trimming and J lost 0 bases, with 8 bases between them. The CDR3 nucleotides read TGTGCCAGCAGCTTAACAACAACTAATGAAAAACTGTTTTTT. It translates to CASSLTTTNEKLFF.

The V call is TRBV25-1, the J call TRBJ1-2; D is undetermined. Germline V lookup: CDR1 MGHDK, CDR2 SYGVNS. The CDR3 is 13 amino acids. V dropped 4 bases and J dropped 4 bases, with 10 bases sitting between them. CDR3 amino acids: CASSATLFYGYTF. In nucleotides, the CDR3 is TGTGCCAGCAGTGCCACGTTATTCTATGGCTACACCTTC.

The CDR3 nucleotides are TGTGCCAGCAGCCTCCAAGTTGCGGGGGCGAAGGAGACCCAGTACTTC. Translation: CASSLQVAGAKETQYF. J is TRBJ2-5 and V is TRBV5-4; TRBD2 might be the D (7 bases). CDR1 and CDR2 from the germline V gene are SGHNT and YYREEE (reference sequence). This CDR3 spans 16 amino acids. V was clipped by 4 bases and J by 5 bases, with 21 bases between them.

For this clone: One end of the junction does not line up with germline, which may come from a read error. The chain is built from TRBV20-1 and TRBJ1-2; no clear D. Germline CDR1 DFQATT, CDR2 SNEGSKA (reference sequence). This CDR3 is built from 11 residues. CDR3 region: CSARDQRPISF. The CDR3 DNA reads TGCAGTGCTAGAGATCAACGTCCAATCTCCTTC.

The CDR3 DNA reads TGTGCCTGGGGGCGGTGGTCCTACGAGCAGTACTTC. This sequence encodes CAWGRWSYEQYF. The chain carries TRBV30 and TRBJ2-5; D remains unclear. The DNA end is a closer match to TRBJ2-7, so the J assignment may be wrong. CDR3 length: 12 residues. Germline V gives CDR1 GTSNPN, CDR2 SVGIG (reference sequence).

This clone occurred once. The gene calls are TRBV5-1 and TRBJ1-5, with D maybe TRBD1 (5 bases). The CDR3 sequence is 15 residues long. Trimming removed 0 bases at V and 1 base at J, with 8 bases between. Germline V lookup: CDR1 SGHRS, CDR2 YFSETQ. CDR3 DNA: TGCGCCAGCAGCTTGGAGGGGAACAGCAATCAGCCCCAGCATTTT. Protein sequence: CASSLEGNSNQPQHF. Together with reference TRBV5-1 and TRBJ1-5, the CDR3 gives the full variable domain: KAGVTQTPRYLIKTRGQQVTLSCSPISGHRSVSWYQQTPGQGLQFLFEYFSETQRNKGNFPGRFSGRQFSNSRSEMNVSTLELGDSALYLCASSLEGNSNQPQHFGDGTRLSIL.

This rearrangement joins TRBV4-2 to TRBJ2-1; 14 bases fit TRBD2. The CDR3 sequence is 17 residues long. Losses at the gene ends were 4 bases for V and 8 bases for J; bases not matched to a gene: 10. Germline-derived CDR1 and CDR2 are LGHNA and YNFKEQ. DNA for the CDR3: TGTGCCAGCAGCCCGCCGCGGACTAGCGGGAGGTCGGATGAGCAGTTCTTC. Its translation: CASSPPRTSGRSDEQFF.

This clone turned up a few times. CDR3 protein: CASSQSLEAFF. The DNA of the CDR3 is TGTGCCAGCAGCCAAAGTTTAGAAGCTTTCTTT. The chain carries TRBV7-2 and TRBJ1-1; D ambiguous. Germline assignment: CDR1 SGHTA and CDR2 FQGNSA. The CDR3 contains 11 residues. The germline V and J ends were trimmed by 5 bases and 8 bases, with 9 bases remaining between them.

This chain links TRBV18 with TRBJ1-1, with 10 positions matching TRBD1. The germline gives CDR1 KGHSH, CDR2 LQKENI. The CDR3 sequence is 16 residues long. J gave up 3 bases and V 5 bases, and 9 bases lay outside the gene matches. The CDR3 loop is CASSKEIGTGDTEAFF. DNA for the CDR3: TGTGCCAGCTCAAAGGAGATCGGGACAGGGGACACTGAAGCTTTCTTT.

J is TRBJ1-2 and V is TRBV27, with D unclear. The CDR3 spans 12 residues. The germline gives CDR1 MNHEY, CDR2 SMNVEV (reference sequence). The V end lost 3 bases, the J end lost 5 bases, and 7 bases lay between the germline ends. CDR3 residues: CASSFSGYGYTF. DNA of the CDR3: TGTGCCAGCAGTTTCTCAGGTTATGGCTACACCTTC.

The V call is TRBV29-1, the J call TRBJ1-5, with 7 bases fitting TRBD1. Germline V gene sequence: CDR1 SQVTM, CDR2 ANQGSEA. The CDR3 runs to 12 residues. J gave up 2 bases and V 7 bases, and 2 bases lay outside the gene matches. CDR3 region: CSAGQRNQPQHF. The CDR3 DNA reads TGCAGCGCGGGACAGCGCAATCAGCCCCAGCATTTT.

The chain combines TRBV19 with TRBJ1-2, with a possible D match to TRBD1 (6 bases). Trimming took off 9 bases at V and 5 bases at J, with 19 bases between the two ends. The CDR3 loop spans 14 amino acids. From germline, CDR1 is LNHDA and CDR2 SQIVND (reference sequence). The CDR3 here is CASLPTGRQYGYTF. CDR3 sequence (DNA): TGTGCCAGCCTTCCTACAGGGCGCCAATATGGCTACACCTTC.

This rearrangement joins TRBV18 to TRBJ1-4; D is uncertain. Germline V gene lookup returns CDR1 KGHSH and CDR2 LQKENI. This CDR3 contains 15 residues. Trimming cost V 4 bases and J 2 bases, with 11 bases left between them. The CDR3 sequence: CASSRRGNTNEKLFF. In nucleotides, the CDR3 is TGTGCCAGCTCACGGAGAGGGAACACTAATGAAAAACTGTTTTTT.

The chain uses TRBV18 and TRBJ2-1; no clear D gene. Trimming removed 0 bases at V and 4 bases at J, with 7 bases between. The CDR3 runs to 14 residues. Germline loops: CDR1 KGHSH, CDR2 LQKENI. CDR3 region: CASSPPPDYNEQFF. DNA of the CDR3: TGTGCCAGCTCACCACCCCCAGATTACAATGAGCAGTTCTTC.

The rearrangement links TRBV4-3 to TRBJ2-1, with 8 bases lining up with TRBD2. The CDR3 contains 15 residues. In germline, CDR1 is LGHNA, CDR2 YSLEER. After removal of 4 bases from V and 5 bases from J, the junction contained 7 bases not matched to a gene. CDR3 nucleotides: TGCGCCAGCAGCCCCTTAGCGGGGCCCGACAATGAGCAGTTCTTC. Its translation: CASSPLAGPDNEQFF.

The CDR3 region has the DNA TGTGCCAGCAGTTTACCGGACAGGGCGAACTATGGCTACACCTTC. As protein: CASSLPDRANYGYTF. The chain links TRBV28 to TRBJ1-2, with TRBD1 matching 8 bases. Germline lookup yields CDR1 MDHEN and CDR2 SYDVKM. V dropped 2 bases and J dropped 2; count of bases not matched to a gene: 4. The CDR3 covers 15 residues.

The chain joins TRBV5-4 to TRBJ1-1; D possibly corresponds to TRBD1 (6 bases). Germline-derived CDR1 and CDR2 are SGHNT and YYREEE (reference sequence). With 2 bases removed from V and 2 bases from J, the gap between germline ends came to 10 bases. The CDR3 is 14 amino acids. CDR3 protein: CASSFQGSNTEAFF. The CDR3 DNA reads TGTGCCAGCAGCTTTCAGGGGTCAAACACTGAAGCTTTCTTT.